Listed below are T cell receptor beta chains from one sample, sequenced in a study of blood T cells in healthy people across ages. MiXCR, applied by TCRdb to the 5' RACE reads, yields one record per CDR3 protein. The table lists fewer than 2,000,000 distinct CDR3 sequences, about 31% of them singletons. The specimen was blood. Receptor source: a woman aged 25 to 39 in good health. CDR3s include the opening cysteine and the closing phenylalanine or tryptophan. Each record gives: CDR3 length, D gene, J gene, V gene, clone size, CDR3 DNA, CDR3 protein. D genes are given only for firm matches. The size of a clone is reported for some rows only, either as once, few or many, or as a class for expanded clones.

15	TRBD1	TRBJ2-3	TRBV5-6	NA	TGTGCCAGCAGCTTGTTACAGGGGGTTGGAGATACGCAGTATTTT	CASSLLQGVGDTQYF
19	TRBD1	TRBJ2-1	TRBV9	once	TGTGCCAGCAGCGGAGGGACAGGGGGCGGGGCGGGAGTGGACAATGAGCAGTTCTTC	CASSGGTGGGAGVDNEQFF
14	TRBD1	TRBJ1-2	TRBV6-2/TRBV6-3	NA	TGTGCCAGCAGAACCGGGACAGGGAGAGTAGACTACACCTTC	CASRTGTGRVDYTF
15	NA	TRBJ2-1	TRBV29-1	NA	TGCAGCGTTGAAGATCGAGGGGACTCCTACAATGAGCAGTTCTTC	CSVEDRGDSYNEQFF
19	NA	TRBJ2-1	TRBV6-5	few	TGTGCCAGCAGTTACTCGTATCGGGGTCCTTTGAGCTCCTACAATGAGCAGTTCTTC	CASSYSYRGPLSSYNEQFF
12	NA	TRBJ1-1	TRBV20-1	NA	TGCAGTGCTGAAAAGGGGAACACTGAAGCTTTCTTT	CSAEKGNTEAFF
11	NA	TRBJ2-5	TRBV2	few	TGTGCCACACAGCTAGAAGAGACCCAGTACTTC	CATQLEETQYF
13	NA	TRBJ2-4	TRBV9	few	TGTGCCAGCCTCCGGATAGCCAAAAACATTCAGTACTTC	CASLRIAKNIQYF
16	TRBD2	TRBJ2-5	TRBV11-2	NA	TGTGCCAGCAGCAATCGGACTAGCGGGGGAGAAGAGACCCAGTACTTC	CASSNRTSGGEETQYF
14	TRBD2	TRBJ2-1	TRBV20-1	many	TGCAGTGCTTCTAGCGGTGGAATCTCCAATGAGCAGTTCTTC	CSASSGGISNEQFF
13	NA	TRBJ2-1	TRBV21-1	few	TGTGCCAGCACACACGGAGACGGGCTTGAGCAGTTCTTC	CASTHGDGLEQFF
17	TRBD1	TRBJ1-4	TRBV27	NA	TGTGCCAGCAGTCCAAAAATTCGGCCGGGACAGGTTGAAAAACTGTTTTTT	CASSPKIRPGQVEKLFF
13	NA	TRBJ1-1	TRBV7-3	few	TGTGCCAGCTTAGAGGGGAGGGTCGCTGAAGCTTTCTTT	CASLEGRVAEAFF
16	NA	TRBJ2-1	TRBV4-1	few	TGCGCCAGCAGCCAAGGCATCTTTGCGGCAGACAATGAGCAGTTCTTC	CASSQGIFAADNEQFF
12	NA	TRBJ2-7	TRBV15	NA	TGTGCCACCAGCAGAGAGCGGCTCGAGCAGTACTTC	CATSRERLEQYF
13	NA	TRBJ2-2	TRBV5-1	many	TGTGCCAGCAGCTTAGGGGTCACCGGGGAGCTGTTTTTT	CASSLGVTGELFF
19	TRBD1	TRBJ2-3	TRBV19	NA	TGTGCCAGTAGTATGGTGGGACAGGGGGCGTTATTAGTCACAGATACGCAGTATTTT	CASSMVGQGALLVTDTQYF
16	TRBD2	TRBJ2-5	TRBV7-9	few	TGTGCCAGCAGCGTACCCTGGCTAGCGGGAGTAGAGACCCAGTACTTC	CASSVPWLAGVETQYF
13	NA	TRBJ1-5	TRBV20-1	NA	TGCAGTGCCCAGGGCAATAGCAATCAGCCCCAGCATTTT	CSAQGNSNQPQHF
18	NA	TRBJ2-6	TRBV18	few	TGTGCCAGCTCACCCCGCGGACGGGGAATCTCTGGGGCCAACGTCCTGACTTTC	CASSPRGRGISGANVLTF
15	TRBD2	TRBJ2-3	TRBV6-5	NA	TGTGCCAACAGTTACCGGACTAGATCAACAGATACGCAGTATTTT	CANSYRTRSTDTQYF
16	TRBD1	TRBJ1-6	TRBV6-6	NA	TGTGCCAGCAGTTACCGCTCTCGACAGGGGAATTCACCCCTCCACTTT	CASSYRSRQGNSPLHF
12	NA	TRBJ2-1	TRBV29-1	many	TGCAGCAACGCACGGACTAACAATGAGCAGTTCTTC	CSNARTNNEQFF
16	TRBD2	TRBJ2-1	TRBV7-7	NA	TGTGCCAGCAGCTTAGCTTGGACTAGCGGGAGTAATGAGCAGTTCTTC	CASSLAWTSGSNEQFF
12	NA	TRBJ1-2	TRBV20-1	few	TGCAGTGCTAGAGAAGCTTACTATGGCTACACCTTC	CSAREAYYGYTF
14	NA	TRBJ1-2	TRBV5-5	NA	TGTGCCAGCAGCGATTTTTGGGGGGCGCGCGGCTACACCTTC	CASSDFWGARGYTF
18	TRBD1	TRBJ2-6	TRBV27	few	TGTGCCAGCAGTAGACGGACAGGCTCTAGCTCTGGGGCCAACGTCCTGACTTTC	CASSRRTGSSSGANVLTF
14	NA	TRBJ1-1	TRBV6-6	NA	TGTGCCAGCAGTTACTCGAAGGGGCGCACTGAAGCTTTCTTT	CASSYSKGRTEAFF
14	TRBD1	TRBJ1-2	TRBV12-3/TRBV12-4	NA	TGTGCCAGCAGCTCCGGGACAGCATACTATAGCTACACCTTC	CASSSGTAYYSYTF
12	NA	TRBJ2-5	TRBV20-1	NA	TGCAGTGCTAGTCACAGGGAGGAGACCCAGTACTTC	CSASHREETQYF
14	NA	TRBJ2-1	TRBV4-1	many	TGCGCCAGCAGCCAACCCCATAGCCGGAATGAGCAGTTCTTC	CASSQPHSRNEQFF
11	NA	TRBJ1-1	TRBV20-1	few	TGCAGTGCTCCCATGTCTGACGAAGCTTTCTTT	CSAPMSDEAFF
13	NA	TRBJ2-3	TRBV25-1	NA	TGTGCCAGCAGGGTACAGTCGGCCGATACGCAGTATTTT	CASRVQSADTQYF
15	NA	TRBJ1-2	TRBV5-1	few	TGCGCCAGCAGCTTGGGTCCAGGCCGAACGGATGGCTACACCTTC	CASSLGPGRTDGYTF
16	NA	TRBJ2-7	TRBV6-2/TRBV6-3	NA	TGTGCCAGCAGTTACTCGCCCGACAGGCACTCCTACGAGCAGTACTTC	CASSYSPDRHSYEQYF
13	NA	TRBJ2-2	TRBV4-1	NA	TGCGCCAGCAGCCAAGGGATCACCGGGGAGCTGTTTTTT	CASSQGITGELFF
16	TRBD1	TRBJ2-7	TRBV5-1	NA	TGCGCCAGCAGCTGGTTTCCGGGACAGGGTGATACCGAGCAGTACTTC	CASSWFPGQGDTEQYF
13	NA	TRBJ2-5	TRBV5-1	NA	TGCGCCAGCAGCCCCCCGACCGTGGAGACCCAGTACTTC	CASSPPTVETQYF
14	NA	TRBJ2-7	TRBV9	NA	TGTGCCAGCAGCGTAGTTAGCGGCCCCTACGAGCAGTACTTC	CASSVVSGPYEQYF
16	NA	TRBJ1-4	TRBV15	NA	TGTGCCACCAGCGGACTAGGGAGCTCAACTAATGAAAAACTGTTTTTT	CATSGLGSSTNEKLFF
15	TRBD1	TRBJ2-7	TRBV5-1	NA	TGCGCCAGCAGCTTCCCGGGACAGGGGGAATACGAGCAGTACTTC	CASSFPGQGEYEQYF
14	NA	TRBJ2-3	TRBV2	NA	TGTGCCAGCAGTGAACAGTCTAGCACAGATACGCAGTATTTT	CASSEQSSTDTQYF
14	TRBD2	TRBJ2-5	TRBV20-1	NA	TGCAGTGCTGTAGCGGGGGGAAACCAAGAGACCCAGTACTTC	CSAVAGGNQETQYF
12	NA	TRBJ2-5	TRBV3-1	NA	TGTGCCGGCAGCCAAAGGAGGGAGACCCAGTACTTC	CAGSQRRETQYF
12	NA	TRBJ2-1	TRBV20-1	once	TGCAGTGCTAGAGTAGATACCAATGAGCAGTTCTTC	CSARVDTNEQFF
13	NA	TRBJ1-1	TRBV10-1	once	TGCGCCAGCACCCAAAGGGAAGGCACTGAAGCTTTCTTT	CASTQREGTEAFF
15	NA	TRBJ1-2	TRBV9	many	TGTGCCAGCAGCGTAGATGTGAGCCCCTACGATGGCTACACCTTC	CASSVDVSPYDGYTF
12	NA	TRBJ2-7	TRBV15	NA	TGTGCCACCAGCAGAGATCAGGGTGGCGAGTACTTC	CATSRDQGGEYF
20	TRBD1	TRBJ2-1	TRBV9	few	TGTGCCAGCAGCCCCAGCAATACAGGGGAACAACCCCTCTCCTACAATGAGCAGTTCTTC	CASSPSNTGEQPLSYNEQFF
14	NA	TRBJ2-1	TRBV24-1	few	TGTGCCACCAGTGATTTGGGGGGGAGCGATGAGCAGTTCTTC	CATSDLGGSDEQFF
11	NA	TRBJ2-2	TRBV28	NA	TGTGCCAGCAACCGCCGGGGGGAGCTGTTTTTT	CASNRRGELFF